This T cell receptor (beta chain) was sequenced in a study of identical twins. Regarding the study as a whole: Findings depended on cross-sectional statistics rather than tracking the same donors.

Healthy Caucasian individuals made up all the donors. TCRdb itself ran the 5' RACE reads through MiXCR, one entry per CDR3 protein. The sample records hundreds of thousands of distinct CDR3 sequences, 5.5% to 6.5% being singletons. Regarding this clonotype: Its antigen is not known.

The length of the CDR3 is 18 residues. V was clipped by 5 bases and J by 0 bases; unmatched bases: 14. The clonotype originates from a man between 18 and 29 years old in good health. Source material: naive T cells sorted from blood. The chain recombines TRBV12-3 or TRBV12-4 with TRBJ1-1; 8 nucleotides match TRBD1. The CDR3 loop is CASSPRTGTTLMNTEAFF. The CDR3 DNA is TGTGCCAGCAGTCCCCGGACAGGGACCACCCTCATGAACACTGAAGCTTTCTTT.